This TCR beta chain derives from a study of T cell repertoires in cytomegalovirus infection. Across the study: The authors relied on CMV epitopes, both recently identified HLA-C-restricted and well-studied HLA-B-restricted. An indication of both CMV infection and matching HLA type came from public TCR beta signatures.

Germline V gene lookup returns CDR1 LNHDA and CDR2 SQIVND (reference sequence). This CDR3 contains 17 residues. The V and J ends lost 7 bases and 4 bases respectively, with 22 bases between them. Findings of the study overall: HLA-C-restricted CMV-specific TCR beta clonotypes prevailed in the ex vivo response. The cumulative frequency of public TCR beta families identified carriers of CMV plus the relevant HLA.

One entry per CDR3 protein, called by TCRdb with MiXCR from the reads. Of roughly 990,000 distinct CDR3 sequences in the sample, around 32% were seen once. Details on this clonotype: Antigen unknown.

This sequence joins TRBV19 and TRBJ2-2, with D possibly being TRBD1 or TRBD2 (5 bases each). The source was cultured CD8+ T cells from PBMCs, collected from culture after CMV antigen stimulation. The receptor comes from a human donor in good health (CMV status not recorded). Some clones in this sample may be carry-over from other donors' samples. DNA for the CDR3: TGTGCCAGTACCCTCCGAGGGGCAGGGAGTGGCACCGGGGAGCTGTTTTTT. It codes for CASTLRGAGSGTGELFF.